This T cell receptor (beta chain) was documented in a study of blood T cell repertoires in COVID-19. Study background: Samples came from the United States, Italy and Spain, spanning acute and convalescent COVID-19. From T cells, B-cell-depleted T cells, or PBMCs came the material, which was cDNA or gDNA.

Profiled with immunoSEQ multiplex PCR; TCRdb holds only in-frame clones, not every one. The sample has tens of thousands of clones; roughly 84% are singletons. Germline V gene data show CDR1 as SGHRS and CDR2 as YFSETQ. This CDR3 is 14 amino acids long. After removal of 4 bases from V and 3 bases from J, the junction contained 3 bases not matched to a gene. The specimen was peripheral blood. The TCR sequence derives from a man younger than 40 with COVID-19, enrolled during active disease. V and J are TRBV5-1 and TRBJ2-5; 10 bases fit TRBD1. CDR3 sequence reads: CASSPGTGEETQYF. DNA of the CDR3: TGCGCCAGCAGCCCCGGGACAGGGGAAGAGACCCAGTACTTC.